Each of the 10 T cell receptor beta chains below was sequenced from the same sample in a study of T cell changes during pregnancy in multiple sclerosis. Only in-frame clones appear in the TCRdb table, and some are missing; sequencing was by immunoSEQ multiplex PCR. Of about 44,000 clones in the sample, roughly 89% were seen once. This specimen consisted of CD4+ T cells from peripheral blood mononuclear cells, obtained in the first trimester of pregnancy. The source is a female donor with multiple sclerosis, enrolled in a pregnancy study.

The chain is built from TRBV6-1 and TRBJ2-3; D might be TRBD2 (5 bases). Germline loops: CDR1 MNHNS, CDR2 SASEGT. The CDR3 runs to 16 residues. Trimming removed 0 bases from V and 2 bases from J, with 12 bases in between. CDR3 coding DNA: TGTGCCAGCAGTGAAGCGATACTAGGACCCACAGATACGCAGTATTTT. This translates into CASSEAILGPTDTQYF.

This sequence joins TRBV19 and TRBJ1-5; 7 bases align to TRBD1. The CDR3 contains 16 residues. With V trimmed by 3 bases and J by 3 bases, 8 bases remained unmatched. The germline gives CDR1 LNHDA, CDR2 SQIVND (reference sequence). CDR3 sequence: CASSIQGQQLNQPQHF. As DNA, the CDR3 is TGTGCCAGTAGTATTCAGGGACAGCAGCTCAATCAGCCCCAGCATTTT. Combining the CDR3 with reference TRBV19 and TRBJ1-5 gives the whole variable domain DGGITQSPKYLFRKEGQNVTLSCEQNLNHDAMYWYRQDPGQGLRLIYYSQIVNDFQKGDIAEGYSVSREKKESFPLTVTSAQKNPTAFYLCASSIQGQQLNQPQHFGDGTRLSIL.

The CDR3 DNA reads TGTGCCAGCAGTCCCGGGACTAGCGGTAGCCGCTTCCAAGAGACCCAGTACTTC. Amino acid sequence: CASSPGTSGSRFQETQYF. The chain carries TRBV27 and TRBJ2-5; 11 nucleotides match TRBD2. Germline CDR1 is MNHEY and CDR2 is SMNVEV (reference sequence). With 5 bases clipped from V and 1 base from J, the junction kept 12 bases outside the gene matches. CDR3 length: 18 amino acids.

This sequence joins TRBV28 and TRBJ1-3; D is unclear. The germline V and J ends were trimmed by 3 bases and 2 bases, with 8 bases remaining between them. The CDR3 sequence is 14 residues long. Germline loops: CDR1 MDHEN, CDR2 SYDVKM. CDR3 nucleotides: TGTGCCAGCAGTTTGGTTACGGCTGGAAACACCATATATTTT. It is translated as CASSLVTAGNTIYF.

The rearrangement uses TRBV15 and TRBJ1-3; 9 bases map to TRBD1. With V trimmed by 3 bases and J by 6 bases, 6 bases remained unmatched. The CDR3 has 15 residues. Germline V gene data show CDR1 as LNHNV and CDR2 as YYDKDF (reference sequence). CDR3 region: CATSSRQGGINTIYF. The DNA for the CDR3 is TGTGCCACCAGCAGCCGACAGGGGGGAATAAACACCATATATTTT.

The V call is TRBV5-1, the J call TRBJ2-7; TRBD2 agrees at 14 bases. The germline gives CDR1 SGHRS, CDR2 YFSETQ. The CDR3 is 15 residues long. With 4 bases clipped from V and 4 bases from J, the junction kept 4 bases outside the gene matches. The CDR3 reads CASSGGLAGDYEQYF. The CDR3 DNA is TGCGCCAGCAGCGGGGGACTAGCGGGAGATTACGAGCAGTACTTC.

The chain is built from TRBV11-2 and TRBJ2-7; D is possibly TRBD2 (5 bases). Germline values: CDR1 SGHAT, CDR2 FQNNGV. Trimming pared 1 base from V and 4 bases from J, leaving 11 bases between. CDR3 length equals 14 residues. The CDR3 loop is CASSLVGNGYEQYF. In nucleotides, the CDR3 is TGTGCCAGCAGCTTAGTCGGGAACGGGTACGAGCAGTACTTC.

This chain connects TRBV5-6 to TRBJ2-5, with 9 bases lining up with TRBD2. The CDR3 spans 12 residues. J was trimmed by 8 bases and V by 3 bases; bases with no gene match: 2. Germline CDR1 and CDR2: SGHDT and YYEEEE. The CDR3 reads CASSSGLATQYF. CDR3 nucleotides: TGTGCCAGCAGCTCGGGACTAGCCACCCAGTACTTC. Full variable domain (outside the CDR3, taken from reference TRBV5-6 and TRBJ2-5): DAGVTQSPTHLIKTRGQQVTLRCSPKSGHDTVSWYQQALGQGPQFIFQYYEEEERQRGNFPDRFSGHQFPNYSSELNVNALLLGDSALYLCASSSGLATQYFGPGTRLLVL.

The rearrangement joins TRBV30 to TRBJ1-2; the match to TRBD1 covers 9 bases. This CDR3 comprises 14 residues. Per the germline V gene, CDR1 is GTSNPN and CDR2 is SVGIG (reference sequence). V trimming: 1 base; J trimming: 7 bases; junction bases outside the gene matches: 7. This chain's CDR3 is CAWSGGDRVFGYTF. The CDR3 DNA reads TGTGCCTGGAGTGGGGGGGACAGGGTTTTTGGCTACACCTTC. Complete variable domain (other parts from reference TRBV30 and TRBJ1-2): SQTIHQWPATLVQPVGSPLSLECTVEGTSNPNLYWYRQAAGRGLQLLFYSVGIGQISSEVPQNLSASRPQDRQFILSSKKLLLSDSGFYLCAWSGGDRVFGYTFGSGTRLTVV.

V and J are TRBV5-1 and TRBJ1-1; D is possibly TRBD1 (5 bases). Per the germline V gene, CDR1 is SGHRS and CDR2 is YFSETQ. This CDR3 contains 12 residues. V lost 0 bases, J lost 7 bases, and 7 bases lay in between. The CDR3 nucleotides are TGCGCCAGCAGCTTGGAAGGGGATGAAGCTTTCTTT. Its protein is CASSLEGDEAFF.